Described below is a single TCR beta chain sequence and its context. Its target is not known. This record belongs to a study of T cells in Graves' hyperthyroidism and ophthalmopathy. Study-level information: Blood was drawn when the patient was first diagnosed and still untreated. Study-wide findings and caveats: The blood repertoire included most of the expanded thyroid clonotypes above 0.001. Prediction of ophthalmopathy progression came a median 6.5 months pre-onset.

Amplified TCR beta CDR3 regions came from RNA transcripts. RT-PCR in the first round (using the HTBI primer set) targeted the TCR CDR3. In TCRdb, the multiplex PCR reads were re-called with MiXCR into one record per CDR3 protein. This sample carries 550,000 to 600,000 distinct CDR3 sequences, 14% of them seen once, and the ten largest clones take about 7%. Diagnoses were made from clinical symptoms, serum measures (thyroxine and TRAb), thyroid ultrasound and orbital computed tomography. This TCR was recovered from a woman under 30 with Graves' ophthalmopathy. Sequences were obtained from blood.

This CDR3 reads CASSRGWDRGSYEQYF. The CDR3 bases are TGTGCCAGCAGCCGAGGGTGGGACCGAGGGTCCTACGAGCAGTACTTC. The rearrangement links TRBV6-2 or TRBV6-3 to TRBJ2-7, with D perhaps matching TRBD1 or TRBD2 (5 bases each). V was pared by 6 bases and J by 1 base, with 19 bases between. The CDR3 has 16 amino acids. The germline V gene has CDR1 MNHEY and CDR2 SVGEGT.